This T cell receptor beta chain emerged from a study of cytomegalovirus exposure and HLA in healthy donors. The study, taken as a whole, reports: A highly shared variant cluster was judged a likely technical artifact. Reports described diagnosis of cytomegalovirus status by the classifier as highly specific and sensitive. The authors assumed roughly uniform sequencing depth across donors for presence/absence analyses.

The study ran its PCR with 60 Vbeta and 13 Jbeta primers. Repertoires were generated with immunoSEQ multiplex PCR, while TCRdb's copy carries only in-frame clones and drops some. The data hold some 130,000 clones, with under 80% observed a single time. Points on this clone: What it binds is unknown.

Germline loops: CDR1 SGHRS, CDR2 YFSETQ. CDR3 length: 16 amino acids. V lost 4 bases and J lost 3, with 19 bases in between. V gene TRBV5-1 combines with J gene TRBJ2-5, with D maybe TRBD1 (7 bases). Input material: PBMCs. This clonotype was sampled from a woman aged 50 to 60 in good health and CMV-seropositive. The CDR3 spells CASSIDRAGSEETQYF. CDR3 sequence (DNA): TGCGCCAGCAGCATCGACAGGGCGGGGAGTGAAGAGACCCAGTACTTC.